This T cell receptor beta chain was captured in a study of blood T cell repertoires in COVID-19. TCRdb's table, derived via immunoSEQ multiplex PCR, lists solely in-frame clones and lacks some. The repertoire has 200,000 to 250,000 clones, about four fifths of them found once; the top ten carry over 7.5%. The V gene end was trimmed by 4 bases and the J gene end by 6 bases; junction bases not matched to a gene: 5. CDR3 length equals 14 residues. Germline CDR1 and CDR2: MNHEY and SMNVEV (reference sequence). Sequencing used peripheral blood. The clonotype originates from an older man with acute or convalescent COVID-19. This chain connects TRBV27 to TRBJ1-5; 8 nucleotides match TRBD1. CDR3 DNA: TGTGCCAGCAGTTCCGGGACAGGAACTCAGCCCCAGCATTTT. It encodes CASSSGTGTQPQHF.